The 5 T cell receptor beta chains reported below all come from one sample, sequenced in a study of a mutant IDH1 vaccine in newly diagnosed glioma. Documented time point: baseline, week 1 (first vaccination visit). Specified treatment: pre-vaccination baseline after standard-of-care therapy. TCRdb keeps only in-frame clones here, not all; method: immunoSEQ multiplex PCR. The sample lists around 67,000 clones; 83% were seen once. This specimen consisted of peripheral blood mononuclear cells (PBMCs), obtained from a glioma patient treated with radiotherapy, temozolomide or both. Every receptor here comes from a woman between 18 and 29 years old with glioma. Some clones in this sample may be carry-over from other donors' samples.

The J gene is TRBJ2-1, the V gene TRBV7-2; 9 bases align to TRBD1. The junction had 7 bases not matched to a gene; V was cut back by 4 bases and J by 9 bases. The CDR3 loop spans 14 amino acids. The germline V gene encodes CDR1 SGHTA and CDR2 FQGNSA. The DNA for the CDR3 is TGTGCCAGCAGCTCCGGGACAGGGCGCACTGAGCAGTTCTTC. Residues: CASSSGTGRTEQFF.

The V gene is TRBV5-1, the J gene TRBJ1-1; TRBD1 aligns across 9 bases. The V segment lost 3 bases and the J segment 0 bases; nucleotides outside the gene matches: 6. Per the germline V gene, CDR1 is SGHRS and CDR2 is YFSETQ. The CDR3 spans 16 residues. The CDR3 sequence: CASSSSGQGMNTEAFF. CDR3 DNA sequence: TGCGCCAGCAGCTCCTCAGGACAGGGGATGAACACTGAAGCTTTCTTT.

The chain is built from TRBV7-3 and TRBJ2-3; D might be TRBD2 (5 bases). Per the germline V gene, CDR1 is SGHTA and CDR2 is FQGTGA. Trimming pared 2 bases from V and 4 bases from J, leaving 7 bases between. The CDR3 has 13 residues. Here the CDR3 DNA reads TGTGCCAGCAGCTTAGGAGGCGCAGATACGCAGTATTTT. Its translation: CASSLGGADTQYF.

The chain carries TRBV6-1 and TRBJ1-2, with D unresolved. Trimming stripped 4 bases from V and 7 bases from J, with 10 bases between. Germline CDR1 reads MNHNS; CDR2 reads SASEGT. The length of the CDR3 is 12 residues. The CDR3 protein is CASSVNRFGYTF. For the CDR3, the DNA is TGTGCCAGCAGTGTGAACAGATTTGGCTACACCTTC.

This chain connects TRBV9 to TRBJ1-3; D remains ambiguous. There are 15 residues in the CDR3. With 3 bases removed from V and 6 bases from J, the gap between germline ends came to 16 bases. Germline loops: CDR1 SGDLS, CDR2 YYNGEE. The CDR3, as DNA: TGTGCCAGCAGCGCCGCAGGTAGTCGAGTAAACACCATATATTTT. Its translation: CASSAAGSRVNTIYF.